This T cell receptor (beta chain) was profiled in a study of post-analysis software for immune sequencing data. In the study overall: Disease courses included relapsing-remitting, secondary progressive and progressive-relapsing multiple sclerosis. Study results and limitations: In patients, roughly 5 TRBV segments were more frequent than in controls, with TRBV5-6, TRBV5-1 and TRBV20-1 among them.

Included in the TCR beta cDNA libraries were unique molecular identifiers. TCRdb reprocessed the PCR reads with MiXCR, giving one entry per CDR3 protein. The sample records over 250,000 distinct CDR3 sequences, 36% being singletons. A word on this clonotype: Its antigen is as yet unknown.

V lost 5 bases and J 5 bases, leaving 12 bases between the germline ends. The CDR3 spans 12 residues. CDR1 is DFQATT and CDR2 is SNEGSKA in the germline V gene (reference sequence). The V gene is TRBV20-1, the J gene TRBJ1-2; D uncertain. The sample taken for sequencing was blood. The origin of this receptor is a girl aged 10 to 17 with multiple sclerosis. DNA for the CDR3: TGCAGTGCTGCCCTCTCGGATTATGGCTACACCTTC. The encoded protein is CSAALSDYGYTF.